This TCR beta chain was obtained from a study of shared clonotypes between healthy human individuals. The protocol was immunoSEQ multiplex PCR, while the TCRdb copy is restricted to in-frame clones and leaves out a portion. The sample comprises about a million clones, around 76% of which are singletons, and roughly 1.4% rests with the top ten. Losses at the gene ends were 5 bases for V and 7 bases for J; bases not matched to a gene: 6. CDR1 MNHNS and CDR2 SASEGT come from the germline V gene. CDR3 length equals 15 residues. This TCR was sampled from a man aged 18-30 years in good health. The genes are TRBV6-1 and TRBJ2-5; 14 bases align to TRBD2. Sequencing was performed on memory CD4+ T cells sorted from blood. Subset of the sample: CD45RA-negative fraction. CDR3 coding DNA: TGTGCCAGCAGTCCTGGGACTAGCGGGAGCGGGACCCAGTACTTC. Protein sequence: CASSPGTSGSGTQYF.